This record looks at one TCR beta chain sequence and its context. Its antigen is not identified. Assay used: immunoSEQ multiplex PCR; TCRdb lists only in-frame clones, some missing. The table has around 21,000 clones, over 85% seen once. The data originate from a study of T cells in localized non-small cell lung cancer. Study observations and caveats: Adjacent lung was found to contain a median about 55 of the top 100 tumor clones. Clonality peaked in uninvolved adjacent lung rather than tumor. A higher density of T cells in blood coincided with extended overall survival. One tumor region alone was sequenced, and heterogeneity therefore remains possible.

Trimming cost V 4 bases and J 7 bases, with 17 bases left between them. Germline CDR1 is SQVTM and CDR2 is ANQGSEA. This CDR3 has 14 amino acids. Sequenced material: peripheral blood, taken before any cancer treatment. The receptor's source is a male donor older than 55 with stage I squamous cell lung carcinoma. V gene TRBV29-1 combines with J gene TRBJ1-5; D gene unclear. Here the CDR3 DNA reads TGCAGCGTTGCCGAGGGAGGGATTGGGCAGCCCCAGCATTTT. This codes for CSVAEGGIGQPQHF.